The entry below gives a single TCR beta chain sequence along with its context. This record comes from a study of blood T cell repertoires in COVID-19. TCRdb keeps only in-frame clones here, not all; method: immunoSEQ multiplex PCR. The sample contains just over 300,000 clones, roughly nine tenths of which appear only once. The clonotype comes from a man younger than 30 with active or convalescent COVID-19. The sequenced sample was peripheral blood.

CDR3 nucleotides: TGTGCCAGCAGCGTAGCTTGGGGGCCCGGAAACACCATATATTTT. Amino acids: CASSVAWGPGNTIYF. The chain uses TRBV9 and TRBJ1-3, with D tentatively TRBD1 (6 bases). Germline V gene lookup returns CDR1 SGDLS and CDR2 YYNGEE. Deletions cut 0 bases from V and 4 bases from J, with 11 bases between. The CDR3 covers 15 residues. Using reference TRBV9 and TRBJ1-3 for the parts outside the CDR3, the full variable domain is DSGVTQTPKHLITATGQRVTLRCSPRSGDLSVYWYQQSLDQGLQFLIQYYNGEERAKGNILERFSAQQFPDLHSELNLSSLELGDSALYFCASSVAWGPGNTIYFGEGSWLTVV.